The source of this T cell receptor beta chain is a study of CD8+ T cells in alopecia areata. Turning to the study itself: Spontaneous alopecia affected the approximately 6-13-month-old C3H/HeJ graft donors, whose skin was transplanted to roughly 6-10-week-old female C3H/HeJ mice. Whole-study results and caveats: When scalp samples are sequenced, resident alphabeta T cells of normal skin are also captured.

Extracted from the samples, RNA was reverse transcribed into cDNA to serve as the sequencing template. The data were produced by immunoSEQ multiplex PCR, yet TCRdb's version contains in-frame clones alone and is incomplete. This sample has about 120,000 clones and no singletons, with roughly a fifth in the ten largest. This clone was seen only a few times. Its antigen remains unidentified. The gene names here belong to mouse. The CDR3 extends 4 residues past the end of the read, so its final part is completed from the germline J gene. Losses at the gene ends were 0 bases for V and 0 bases for J; bases not matched to a gene: 4. The CDR3 spans 16 residues. CDR1 and CDR2 (germline): NNHNN, SYGAGS (reference sequence).

What was sequenced was lesional skin. The chain recombines TRBV13-2 with TRBJ2-5, with TRBD2 identical over 7 bases. This receptor was obtained from a C3H/HeJ mouse with alopecia areata. The strain is characterized by the MHC haplotype H2-k. The DNA read from the CDR3 is TGTGCCAGCGGTGATGACTGGGGTCTTAACCAAGAC. It encodes CASGDDWGLNQD. The entire CDR3 protein is CASGDDWGLNQDTQYF.